The 5 T cell receptor beta chains given below trace back to one sample, sequenced in a study of shared clonotypes between healthy human individuals. Clones were read by immunoSEQ multiplex PCR, and TCRdb kept only the in-frame ones, dropping some. Of roughly 2,300,000 clones listed, under 95% are singletons. What was sequenced was naive CD4+ T cells from PBMCs. As for subset: CD45RA+ positively selected. The origin of the receptors is a man in his late teens or twenties in good health. Some clones in this sample may be carry-over from other donors' samples.

The V gene is TRBV19, the J gene TRBJ1-2, with D unresolved. CDR1 is LNHDA and CDR2 is SQIVND in the germline V gene (reference sequence). V was shortened by 5 bases and J by 7 bases, with 5 bases between the two germline ends. The CDR3 has 10 residues. CDR3 in DNA: TGTGCCAGTAGTGACGTTGGCTACACCTTC. It encodes CASSDVGYTF.

V and J are TRBV28 and TRBJ2-5, with 7 positions matching TRBD1. The germline CDR1 and CDR2 sequences are MDHEN and SYDVKM. The CDR3 spans 17 residues. V shed 4 bases and J 4 bases; nucleotides not matched to a gene: 15. The CDR3 sequence: CASSSAKKQGLRETQYF. The CDR3, as DNA: TGTGCCAGCAGTTCCGCAAAAAAACAGGGGTTGCGAGAGACCCAGTACTTC.

The gene calls are TRBV7-9 and TRBJ1-2; no definite D call. The germline V and J ends were trimmed by 0 bases and 4 bases, with 12 bases remaining between them. This CDR3 is built from 15 residues. The germline CDR1 and CDR2 sequences are SEHNR and FQNEAQ (reference sequence). CDR3 nucleotides: TGTGCCAGCAGCTTAGCGGACGGCGTATCCTATGGCTACACCTTC. Translating gives CASSLADGVSYGYTF.

With regard to this clone: The same CDR3 arises from other DNA sequences in this sample as well. The chain links TRBV2 to TRBJ2-1, with 11 nucleotides matching TRBD2. The germline V gene has CDR1 SNHLY and CDR2 FYNNEI. V shed 6 bases, J shed 7 bases, and the junction held 8 bases outside the gene matches. The CDR3 is made up of 15 amino acids. In DNA form, the CDR3 reads TGTGCCAGCAGGCTACTAGCGGGAGTAGGTAATGAGCAGTTCTTC. Its translation is CASRLLAGVGNEQFF.

This sequence joins TRBV10-1 and TRBJ2-1, with TRBD1 as a possible D gene (5 bases). This CDR3 is 14 amino acids long. The V and J ends lost 3 bases and 7 bases respectively, with 13 bases between them. The germline V gene encodes CDR1 WNHNN and CDR2 SYGVQD (reference sequence). The CDR3 loop reads CASSEAQGLNEQFF. The CDR3 DNA sequence: TGCGCCAGCAGTGAAGCCCAGGGTCTTAATGAGCAGTTCTTC.